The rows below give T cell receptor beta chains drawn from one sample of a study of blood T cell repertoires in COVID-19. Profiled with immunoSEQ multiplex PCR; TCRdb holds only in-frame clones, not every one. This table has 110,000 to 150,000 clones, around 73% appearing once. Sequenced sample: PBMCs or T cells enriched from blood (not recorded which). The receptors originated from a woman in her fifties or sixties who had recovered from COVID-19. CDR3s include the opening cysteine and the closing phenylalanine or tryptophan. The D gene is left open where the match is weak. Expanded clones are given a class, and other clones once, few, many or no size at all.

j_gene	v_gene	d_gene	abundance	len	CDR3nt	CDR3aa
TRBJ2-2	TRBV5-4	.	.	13	TGTGCCAGCAGCTTGCGGGGTAGCGGGGAGCTGTTTTTT	CASSLRGSGELFF
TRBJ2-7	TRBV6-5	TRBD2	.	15	TGTGCCAGCACCGGACTTAGCGGGGCGGTCTACGAGCAGTACTTC	CASTGLSGAVYEQYF
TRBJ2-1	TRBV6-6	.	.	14	TGTGCCAGCACCCCACACCCCACCTACAATGAGCAGTTCTTC	CASTPHPTYNEQFF
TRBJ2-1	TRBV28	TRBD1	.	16	TGTGCCAGCAGTTTATCTGGACAGGGTCGAGGCAATGAGCAGTTCTTC	CASSLSGQGRGNEQFF
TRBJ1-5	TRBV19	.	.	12	TGTGCCAGTAGGACGTTACAGGAAGAGCAGCATTTT	CASRTLQEEQHF
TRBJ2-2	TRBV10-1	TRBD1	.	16	TGCGCCAGCAGTGAGCAGGGGGCGCCGGGCACCGGGGAGCTGTTTTTT	CASSEQGAPGTGELFF
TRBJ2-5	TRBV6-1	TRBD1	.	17	TGTGCCAGCAGTGACTTCCCGGGACAGGGGATCCAAGAGACCCAGTACTTC	CASSDFPGQGIQETQYF
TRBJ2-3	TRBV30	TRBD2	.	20	TGTGCCTGGCGCTTTGGGGCGTGGACTAGCGGGGCTCCTAACACAGATACGCAGTATTTT	CAWRFGAWTSGAPNTDTQYF
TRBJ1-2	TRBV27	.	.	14	TGTGCCAGCAGTTTCCAGGGGCTTGGCTATGGCTACACCTTC	CASSFQGLGYGYTF
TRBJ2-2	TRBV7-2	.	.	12	TGTGCCAGCAGCCCAGCGTGGGGGGAGCTGTTTTTT	CASSPAWGELFF
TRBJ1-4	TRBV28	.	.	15	TGTGCCAGCAGGTTGGGGGGGACGACTAATGAAAAACTGTTTTTT	CASRLGGTTNEKLFF
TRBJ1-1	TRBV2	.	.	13	TGTGCCAGCATGGGCAACCGTAACACTGAAGCTTTCTTT	CASMGNRNTEAFF
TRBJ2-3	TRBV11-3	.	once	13	TGTGCCAGCAGCTCTCAGGGACTCCCTACGCAGTATTTT	CASSSQGLPTQYF
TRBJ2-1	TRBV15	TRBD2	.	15	TGTGCCACCAGCGGCGGCGGGGGGCGGAGTGGTGAGCAGTTCTTC	CATSGGGGRSGEQFF
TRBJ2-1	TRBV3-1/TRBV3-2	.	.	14	TGTGCCAGCAGCGATGCGGGGTCTGGGAATGAGCAGTTCTTC	CASSDAGSGNEQFF
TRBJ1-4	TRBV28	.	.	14	TGTGCCAGCACCCCTGGTGGGGCCGACGAAAAACTGTTTTTT	CASTPGGADEKLFF
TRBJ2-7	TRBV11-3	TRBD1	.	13	TGTGCCAGCAGTTCGGGACAGGGATACGAGCAGTACTTC	CASSSGQGYEQYF
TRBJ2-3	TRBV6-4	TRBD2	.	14	TGTGCCAGCAGTGTCGGGGGGGGCCGCGATACGCAGTATTTT	CASSVGGGRDTQYF
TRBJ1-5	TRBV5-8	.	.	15	TGTGCCAGCAGCTCCTCAGGGGAGATTAATCAGCCCCAGCATTTT	CASSSSGEINQPQHF
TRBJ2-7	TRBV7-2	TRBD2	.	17	TGTGCCAGCAGCCCCCGACTAGCGGGGGTTTTCGCCGACGAGCAGTACTTC	CASSPRLAGVFADEQYF
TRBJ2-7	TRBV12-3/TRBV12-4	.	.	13	TGTGCCAGCAGTTTAGTACACCTCTACGAGCAGTACTTC	CASSLVHLYEQYF
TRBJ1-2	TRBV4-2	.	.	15	TGTGCCAGCAGTCTCGTCTCGAACAGGGAGAAAGGCTACACCTTC	CASSLVSNREKGYTF
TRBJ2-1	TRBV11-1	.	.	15	TGTGCCAGCAGCCTGGACCCGGGGTCCTACAATGAGCAGTTCTTC	CASSLDPGSYNEQFF
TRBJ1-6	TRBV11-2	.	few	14	TGTGCCAGCATGAGGCTGAGAGGGCATTCACCCCTCCACTTT	CASMRLRGHSPLHF
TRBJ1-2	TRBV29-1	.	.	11	TGCAGCGTTGAAAACGATGCGGGCTACACCTTC	CSVENDAGYTF
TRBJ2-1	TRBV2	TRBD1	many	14	TGTGCCAGCAGACCAAAAACAGGGGTTTTTGAGCAGTTCTTC	CASRPKTGVFEQFF
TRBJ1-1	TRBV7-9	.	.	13	TGTGCCAGCAGCTTAGGGGAGGTTACTGAAGCTTTCTTT	CASSLGEVTEAFF
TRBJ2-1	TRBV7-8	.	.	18	TGTGCCAGCAGCTTAAGGTCCGCGGGGCTAGACTCCTACAATGAGCAGTTCTTC	CASSLRSAGLDSYNEQFF
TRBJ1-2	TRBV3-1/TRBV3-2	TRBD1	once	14	TGTGCCAGCAGCCAAGGGGACAGGGGCTATGGCTACACCTTC	CASSQGDRGYGYTF
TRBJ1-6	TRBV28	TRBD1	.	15	TGTGCCAGCAGTCTGTGGGACAGGGGTAATTCACCCCTCCACTTT	CASSLWDRGNSPLHF
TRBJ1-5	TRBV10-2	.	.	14	TGCGCCAGCAGTGAGCCAGGGGGCAATCAGCCCCAGCATTTT	CASSEPGGNQPQHF
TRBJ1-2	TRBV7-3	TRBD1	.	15	TGTGCCAGCAGCTTAGGGACAGCGTTAAACTATGGCTACACCTTC	CASSLGTALNYGYTF
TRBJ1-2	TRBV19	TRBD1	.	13	TGTGCCAGCCACAGGGGGGCTAACTATGGCTACACCTTC	CASHRGANYGYTF
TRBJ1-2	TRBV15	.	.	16	TGTGCCACCAGCAGAGATCGGATGTCAGGGTCGGCTGGCTACACCTTC	CATSRDRMSGSAGYTF
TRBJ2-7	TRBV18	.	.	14	TGTGCCAGCTCACCACGGGTGGTAGCCGGCGAGCAGTACTTC	CASSPRVVAGEQYF
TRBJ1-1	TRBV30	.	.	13	TGTGCCTGGATTCATGCGGGAGGCACTGAAGCTTTCTTT	CAWIHAGGTEAFF
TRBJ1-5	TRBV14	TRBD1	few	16	TGTGCCAGCAGCCCTCGCCAGGGGGATGCAGGTCAGCCCCAGCATTTT	CASSPRQGDAGQPQHF
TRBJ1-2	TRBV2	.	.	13	TGTGCCAGCAGTGATGTGGCAGGGTCGGACTACACCTTC	CASSDVAGSDYTF